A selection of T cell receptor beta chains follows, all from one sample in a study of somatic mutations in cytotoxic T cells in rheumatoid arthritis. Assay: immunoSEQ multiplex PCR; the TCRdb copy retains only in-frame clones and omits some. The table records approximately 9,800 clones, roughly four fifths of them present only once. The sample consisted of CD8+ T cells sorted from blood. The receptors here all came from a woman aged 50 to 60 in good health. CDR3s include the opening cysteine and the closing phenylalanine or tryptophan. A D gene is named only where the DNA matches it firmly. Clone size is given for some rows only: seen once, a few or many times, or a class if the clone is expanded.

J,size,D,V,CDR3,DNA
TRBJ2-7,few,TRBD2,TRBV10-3,CAITPTSDSYEQYF,TGTGCCATCACACCAACTAGCGACTCCTACGAGCAGTACTTC
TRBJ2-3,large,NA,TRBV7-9,CASSPLGAGTDTQYF,TGTGCCAGCAGCCCCCTGGGGGCCGGCACAGATACGCAGTATTTT
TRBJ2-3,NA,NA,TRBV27,CASSPQPSSTDTQYF,TGTGCCAGCAGTCCTCAGCCTAGTAGCACAGATACGCAGTATTTT
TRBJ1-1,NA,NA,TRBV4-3,CASSQEVQARLLNTEAFF,TGCGCCAGCAGCCAAGAAGTTCAGGCCCGCCTCCTGAACACTGAAGCTTTCTTT
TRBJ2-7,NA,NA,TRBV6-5,CASATGAYEQYF,TGTGCCAGTGCCACCGGGGCCTACGAGCAGTACTTC
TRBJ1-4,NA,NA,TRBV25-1,CASSEWARFNEKLFF,TGTGCCAGCAGTGAATGGGCCAGATTCAATGAAAAACTGTTTTTT
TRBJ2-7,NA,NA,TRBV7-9,CASSFGASYEQYF,TGTGCCAGCAGCTTTGGGGCCTCCTACGAGCAGTACTTC
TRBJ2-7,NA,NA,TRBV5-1,CASSFNRDTVYEQYF,TGCGCCAGCAGCTTTAACAGGGACACGGTCTACGAGCAGTACTTC
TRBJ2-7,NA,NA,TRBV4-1,CASSPRTGDEQYF,TGCGCCAGCAGCCCCCGGACGGGGGACGAGCAGTACTTC
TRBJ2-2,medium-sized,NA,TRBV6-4,CASSDSRVSGELFF,TGTGCCAGCAGTGACTCGAGGGTTTCCGGGGAGCTGTTTTTT
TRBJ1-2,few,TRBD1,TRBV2,CASRDRGLGYTF,TGTGCCAGCAGGGACAGGGGGCTGGGCTACACCTTC
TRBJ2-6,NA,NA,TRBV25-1,CASRETGLSGANVLTF,TGTGCCAGCAGGGAGACAGGCCTCTCTGGGGCCAACGTCCTGACTTTC
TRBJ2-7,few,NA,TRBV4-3,CASSSDLGYEQCF,TGCGCCAGCAGCTCGGATCTAGGCTACGAGCAGTGCTTC
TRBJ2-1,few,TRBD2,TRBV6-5,CASSFPSGPYNEQFF,TGTGCCAGCAGTTTCCCTAGCGGGCCCTACAATGAGCAGTTCTTC
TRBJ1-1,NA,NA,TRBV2,CASSPNPRTEAFF,TGTGCCAGCAGTCCAAACCCTAGGACTGAAGCTTTCTTT
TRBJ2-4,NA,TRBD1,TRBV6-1,CASRTRDSKNIQYF,TGTGCCAGCAGGACCCGGGACAGCAAAAACATTCAGTACTTC
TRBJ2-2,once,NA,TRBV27,CASSAPSHGTGELFF,TGTGCCAGCAGTGCCCCTAGCCATGGGACCGGGGAGCTGTTTTTT
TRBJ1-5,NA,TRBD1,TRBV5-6,CASSLGDRGINQPQHF,TGTGCCAGCAGCTTGGGGGACAGGGGGATCAATCAGCCCCAGCATTTT
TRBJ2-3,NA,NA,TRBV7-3,CASSLTLASMTTDTQYF,TGTGCCAGCAGCTTAACGTTGGCTAGTATGACCACAGATACGCAGTATTTT
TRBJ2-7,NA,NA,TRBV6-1,CASSDQGGSSYEQYF,TGTGCCAGCAGTGATCAGGGGGGTAGCTCCTACGAGCAGTACTTC
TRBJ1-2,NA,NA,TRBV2,CASSDHRANYGYTF,TGTGCCAGCAGTGACCACAGAGCTAACTATGGCTACACCTTC
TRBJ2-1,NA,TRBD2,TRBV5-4,CASSLAAGGPLGYNEQFF,TGTGCCAGCAGCTTGGCGGCGGGAGGGCCCCTAGGTTACAATGAGCAGTTCTTC
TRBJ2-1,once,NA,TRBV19,CASSISRGTPYNEQFF,TGTGCCAGTAGTATAAGCAGGGGGACTCCCTACAATGAGCAGTTCTTC
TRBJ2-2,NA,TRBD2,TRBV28,CASSQLGLAGAGELFF,TGTGCCAGCAGTCAGCTCGGACTAGCGGGAGCCGGGGAGCTGTTTTTT
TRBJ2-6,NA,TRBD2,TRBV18,CASSPRQAGGSGANVLTF,TGTGCCAGCTCACCAAGACAGGCGGGGGGCTCTGGGGCCAACGTCCTGACTTTC
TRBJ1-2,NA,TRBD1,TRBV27,CASSSAHLSGTGSYGYTF,TGTGCCAGCAGTTCCGCGCACCTTTCCGGGACAGGGAGCTACGGCTACACCTTC
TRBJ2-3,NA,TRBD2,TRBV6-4,CASSEGLAGGVDTQYF,TGTGCCAGCAGTGAAGGTCTAGCGGGAGGTGTAGATACGCAGTATTTT
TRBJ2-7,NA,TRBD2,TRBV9,CASSVVAGGPVEQYF,TGTGCCAGCAGCGTAGTAGCGGGAGGGCCTGTCGAGCAGTACTTC
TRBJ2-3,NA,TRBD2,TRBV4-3,CASSQQHSGGPDTQYF,TGCGCCAGCAGCCAACAACATAGCGGGGGCCCAGATACGCAGTATTTT
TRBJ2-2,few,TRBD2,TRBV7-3,CASSLDGGVGELFF,TGTGCCAGCAGCTTGGATGGGGGGGTCGGGGAGCTGTTTTTT
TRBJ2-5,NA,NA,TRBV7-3,CASSLEGLGETQYF,TGTGCCAGCAGCTTGGAGGGGCTCGGGGAGACCCAGTACTTC
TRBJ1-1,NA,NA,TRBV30,CAWSVRSRTALGNTEAFF,TGTGCCTGGAGTGTACGTAGCAGAACGGCGCTGGGGAACACTGAAGCTTTCTTT
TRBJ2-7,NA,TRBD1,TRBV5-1,CASSSPGQVDEQYF,TGCGCCAGCAGCTCACCGGGACAGGTGGACGAGCAGTACTTC
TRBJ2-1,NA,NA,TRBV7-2,CASSLGSEQFF,TGTGCCAGCAGCTTGGGGAGTGAGCAGTTCTTC
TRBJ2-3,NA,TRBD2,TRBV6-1,CASTMTSGNTDTQYF,TGTGCCAGCACCATGACTAGCGGGAACACAGATACGCAGTATTTT
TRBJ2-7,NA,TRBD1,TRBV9,CASSIHRDRGSYEQYF,TGTGCCAGCAGCATTCACCGGGACAGGGGCTCCTACGAGCAGTACTTC
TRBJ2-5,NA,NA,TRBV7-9,CASSLVTVEETQYF,TGTGCCAGCAGCTTAGTTACAGTTGAAGAGACCCAGTACTTC
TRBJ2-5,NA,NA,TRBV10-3,CAIGGGGTETQYF,TGTGCCATCGGGGGAGGGGGTACGGAGACCCAGTACTTC
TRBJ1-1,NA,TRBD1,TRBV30,CAWSEGTGGEAFF,TGTGCCTGGAGTGAGGGGACAGGGGGTGAAGCTTTCTTT
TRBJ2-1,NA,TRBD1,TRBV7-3,CASSAGTGFGGANEQFF,TGTGCCAGCAGCGCCGGGACAGGGTTTGGCGGGGCCAATGAGCAGTTCTTC
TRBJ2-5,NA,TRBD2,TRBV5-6,CASSAGGLAEQETQYF,TGTGCCAGCAGCGCGGGGGGACTAGCGGAACAAGAGACCCAGTACTTC
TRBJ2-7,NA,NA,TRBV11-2,CASSRHPSYEQYF,TGTGCCAGCAGCAGACACCCGTCCTACGAGCAGTACTTC
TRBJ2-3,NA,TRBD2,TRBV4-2,CASSQVESSGGTDTQYF,TGTGCCAGCAGCCAAGTCGAGAGTAGCGGGGGAACAGATACGCAGTATTTT